The 7 T cell receptor beta chains presented below share a single source sample, sequenced in a study of cytomegalovirus exposure and HLA in healthy donors. Only in-frame clones appear in the TCRdb table, and some are missing; sequencing was by immunoSEQ multiplex PCR. Of 350,000 or so clones detected, more than 80% appear once; the ten largest clones hold around 0.8%. Sample: PBMCs. The receptors shown here come from a young woman in good health and CMV-seronegative.

This chain connects TRBV29-1 to TRBJ1-2, with a possible D match to TRBD1 (6 bases). The CDR3 is 15 residues long. The germline V gene encodes CDR1 SQVTM and CDR2 ANQGSEA. Trimming shortened V by 4 bases and J by 2 bases, and 17 bases separated the two germline ends. CDR3: CSVAARQAPNYGYTF. For the CDR3, the DNA is TGCAGCGTTGCCGCCCGACAGGCTCCCAACTATGGCTACACCTTC.

In this sample, this clone turned up once. The chain links TRBV12-5 to TRBJ2-2, with 9 bases matching TRBD1. This CDR3 has 15 amino acids. Per the germline V gene, CDR1 is LGHNT and CDR2 is FRNRAP. J gave up 5 bases and V 4 bases, and 5 bases lay outside the gene matches. For the CDR3, the DNA is TGTGCTAGTGGTTCACGGACAGGGGTAACCGGGGAGCTGTTTTTT. It encodes CASGSRTGVTGELFF.

V usage is TRBV2 and J usage is TRBJ2-5; no clear D gene. V shed 6 bases and J shed 3 bases, with 5 bases lying between them. The germline gives CDR1 SNHLY, CDR2 FYNNEI. This CDR3 has 11 residues. The CDR3, as DNA: TGTGCCAGCAGAGCAAAAGAGACCCAGTACTTC. Translating gives CASRAKETQYF.

The genes are TRBV9 and TRBJ1-2; D might be TRBD1 (6 bases). CDR3 length equals 15 residues. The germline gives CDR1 SGDLS, CDR2 YYNGEE. V was cut by 6 bases and J by 2 bases, with 17 bases left in between. CDR3 in amino acids: CASNRAGGDNYGYTF. CDR3 in DNA: TGTGCCAGCAACAGGGCTGGGGGGGACAACTATGGCTACACCTTC.

In this sample, this clone turned up once. The CDR3 nucleotides read TGTGCCAGCAGCCAAGTTCAGGGGACAGGCTACGAGCAGTACTTC. Translating gives CASSQVQGTGYEQYF. V is TRBV14 and J is TRBJ2-7, with 8 bases fitting TRBD1. The germline gives CDR1 SGHDN, CDR2 FVKESK. The CDR3 sequence is 15 residues long. J gave up 3 bases and V 1 base, and 5 bases lay outside the gene matches.

About this clone itself: The identical CDR3 is also encoded by other nucleotide sequences in the sample. The genes are TRBV28 and TRBJ2-7, with 9 bases aligning to TRBD2. The CDR3 has 14 amino acids. Germline V lookup: CDR1 MDHEN, CDR2 SYDVKM. V was clipped by 7 bases and J by 0 bases; unmatched bases: 4. DNA of the CDR3: TGTGCCAGCACCCCTAGCGGGAACTCCTACGAGCAGTACTTC. This translates into CASTPSGNSYEQYF. The whole variable domain, filled in from reference TRBV28 and TRBJ2-7, reads DVKVTQSSRYLVKRTGEKVFLECVQDMDHENMFWYRQDPGLGLRLIYFSYDVKMKEKGDIPEGYSVSREKKERFSLILESASTNQTSMYLCASTPSGNSYEQYFGPGTRLTVT.

The V and J genes are TRBV13 and TRBJ2-6; no clear D. The CDR3 sequence is 14 residues long. Germline assignment: CDR1 PRHDT and CDR2 FYEKMQ (reference sequence). V lost 1 base and J lost 1, with 2 bases in between. The CDR3 region is CASSLASGANVLTF. The CDR3 DNA sequence: TGTGCCAGCAGCTTAGCTTCTGGGGCCAACGTCCTGACTTTC.